This entry is about one T cell receptor beta chain. Its antigen remains unidentified. Per-nucleotide qualities are absent, and no much larger clonotype sits a single base away. The CDR3 goes from the cysteine to the phenylalanine over 14 residues. CDR3 DNA only is kept here, 42 bases in frame from base 1. In the germline V gene (reference sequence), CDR1 corresponds to SGHNT and CDR2 to YYREEE. Trimming removed 4 bases from V and 4 bases from J; the gene matches leave 7 bases unexplained. The immunoSEQ Assay, a bias-controlled multiplex PCR, was used to amplify TCRbeta CDR3 regions from genomic DNA. Per the source publication's procedure: The number of nucleated cells in each sample was estimated by amplification of reference gene primers within the assay. To quantify the absolute abundance of each unique TCRbeta CDR3 rearrangement, sequence reads were collapsed and filtered. Productive Simpson clonality was computed per sample as the square root of Simpson's diversity index over productive rearrangements. This immuneACCESS table, as held by TCRdb, lists in-frame sequences with V and J called but not all clones. Of the missing ones, under half trace to an unresolved V gene in checked studies; the others have no known cause. V and J calls and clone size come straight from that table; D and trimming were deduced from the DNA. This sample gives approximately 80,000 clones in total; 70% to 80% of them show up just once. Approximately 15% of the sample is held by the ten biggest clonotypes.

The data stem from a study of blood T cell repertoires in COVID-19 (dated by TCRdb to about 2020). About the study as a whole: Collaborator samples came from the United States, Italy and Spain and covered acute and convalescent phases of COVID-19. The prospective study material was composed of cDNA or gDNA derived from T cells, B-cell-depleted T cells, or PBMCs. The dataset comprised deeply sampled blood TCRbeta repertoires from subjects exposed to, actively infected with, or recovered from COVID-19. The repertoires were released in a freely available public database intended as a resource for research on the immune response to SARS-CoV-2. Samples came from the ongoing ImmuneRACE study (first 160 participants) plus 1,254 subjects from 6 global collaborators. Sample metadata almost always included a de-identified subject ID, COVID-19 status, age in years and sex. HLA class I and class II types, where available, came from metadata supplied by the sample provider rather than from assay-based typing. Here is what the overall study found, with its caveats: The quantity of clinical and demographic metadata differed by source and by participant and was supplied without curation.

Collaborating institutions collected whole blood in K2EDTA tubes following their own protocols. For TCRbeta analysis, collaborators shipped samples in one of three forms: frozen whole blood, isolated PBMCs, or DNA extracted from either of those sample types. Rearrangement joined TRBV5-4 to TRBJ2-7, with 8 middle bases fitting TRBD1. The clonotype originates from an older man with active or convalescent COVID-19. Sequenced sample: peripheral blood. For the CDR3, the sequence is CASSIGQGKYEQYF. The DNA reads as follows: TGTGCCAGCAGCATCGGACAGGGCAAATACGAGCAGTACTTC.